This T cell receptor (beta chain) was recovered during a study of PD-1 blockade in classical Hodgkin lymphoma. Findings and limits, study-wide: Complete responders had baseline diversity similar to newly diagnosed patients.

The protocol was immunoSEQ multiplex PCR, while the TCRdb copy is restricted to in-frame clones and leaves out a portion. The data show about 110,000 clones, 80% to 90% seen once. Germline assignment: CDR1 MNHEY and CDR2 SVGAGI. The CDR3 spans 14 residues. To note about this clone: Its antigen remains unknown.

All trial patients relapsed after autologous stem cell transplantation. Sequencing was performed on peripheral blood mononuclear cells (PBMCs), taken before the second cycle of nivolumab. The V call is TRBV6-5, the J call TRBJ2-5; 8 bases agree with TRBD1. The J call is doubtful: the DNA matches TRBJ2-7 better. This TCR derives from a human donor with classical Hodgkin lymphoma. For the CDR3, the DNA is TGTGCCAGCAGTTTTGACAGGGGCGCCTACGAGCAGTACTTC. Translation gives CASSFDRGAYEQYF.